Listed below are T cell receptor beta chains from one sample, sequenced in a study of blood T cell repertoires in COVID-19. Measured with immunoSEQ multiplex PCR; TCRdb has only the in-frame clones, and not every one. Of about 130,000 clones listed, approximately 82% are singletons. Sequencing was done on a sample of peripheral blood. Receptor source: a man in his sixties who had recovered from COVID-19. The CDR3 runs from the conserved cysteine through the conserved F or W. A D gene is named only where the DNA matches it firmly. Some rows have no size entry. The others give once, few or many, or a class for an expanded clone.

V gene: TRBV7-2; clone size: -; D gene: -; J gene: TRBJ2-1; CDR3 protein: CASSLGMGSPYNEQFF; CDR3 DNA: TGTGCCAGCAGCCTAGGTATGGGGAGCCCCTACAATGAGCAGTTCTTC
V gene: TRBV6-5; clone size: -; D gene: TRBD1; J gene: TRBJ2-7; CDR3 protein: CASNRGSLYEQYF; CDR3 DNA: TGTGCCAGTAACAGGGGGTCCCTATACGAGCAGTACTTC
V gene: TRBV19; clone size: -; D gene: TRBD1; J gene: TRBJ2-7; CDR3 protein: CASGTGSYEQYF; CDR3 DNA: TGTGCCAGTGGGACAGGTTCCTACGAGCAGTACTTC
V gene: TRBV2; clone size: -; D gene: -; J gene: TRBJ1-3; CDR3 protein: CASRVGGSGNTIYF; CDR3 DNA: TGTGCCAGCAGAGTAGGAGGAAGTGGAAACACCATATATTTT
V gene: TRBV3-1/TRBV3-2; clone size: -; D gene: -; J gene: TRBJ2-5; CDR3 protein: CASSQDPSSETQYF; CDR3 DNA: TGTGCCAGCAGCCAAGATCCTAGCTCAGAGACCCAGTACTTC
V gene: TRBV28; clone size: -; D gene: -; J gene: TRBJ2-2; CDR3 protein: CASTPIPGISGELFF; CDR3 DNA: TGTGCCAGCACCCCAATCCCAGGGATCTCCGGGGAGCTGTTTTTT
V gene: TRBV29-1; clone size: -; D gene: -; J gene: TRBJ2-5; CDR3 protein: CSVSPARGLGETQYF; CDR3 DNA: TGCAGCGTTTCCCCTGCTAGGGGGTTGGGAGAGACCCAGTACTTC
V gene: TRBV27; clone size: -; D gene: -; J gene: TRBJ2-3; CDR3 protein: CASSFRQGREYF; CDR3 DNA: TGTGCCAGCAGTTTTCGCCAGGGCCGGGAGTATTTT
V gene: TRBV2; clone size: -; D gene: TRBD1; J gene: TRBJ1-1; CDR3 protein: CASTGQGQGTEAFF; CDR3 DNA: TGTGCCAGCACAGGACAGGGCCAGGGGACTGAAGCTTTCTTT
V gene: TRBV2; clone size: once; D gene: -; J gene: TRBJ1-2; CDR3 protein: CASRLGVRDINGYTF; CDR3 DNA: TGTGCCAGCAGATTAGGTGTCAGGGATATAAATGGCTACACCTTC
V gene: TRBV9; clone size: -; D gene: -; J gene: TRBJ1-1; CDR3 protein: CASSGTHMNTEAFF; CDR3 DNA: TGTGCCAGCAGCGGGACACATATGAACACTGAAGCTTTCTTT
V gene: TRBV28; clone size: -; D gene: TRBD2; J gene: TRBJ2-1; CDR3 protein: CASLRSGVPGSYNEQFF; CDR3 DNA: TGTGCCAGTTTAAGAAGCGGGGTCCCTGGGTCCTACAATGAGCAGTTCTTC
V gene: TRBV9; clone size: -; D gene: TRBD2; J gene: TRBJ2-3; CDR3 protein: CASSVGGRGGGDTQYF; CDR3 DNA: TGTGCCAGCAGCGTAGGAGGGCGGGGGGGAGGAGATACGCAGTATTTT
V gene: TRBV6-2/TRBV6-3; clone size: -; D gene: -; J gene: TRBJ2-7; CDR3 protein: CASSYPGQILYEQYF; CDR3 DNA: TGTGCCAGCAGTTACCCCGGACAGATCCTCTACGAGCAGTACTTC
V gene: TRBV7-8; clone size: -; D gene: -; J gene: TRBJ1-3; CDR3 protein: CASSLGAGSGNTIYF; CDR3 DNA: TGTGCCAGCAGCTTAGGGGCCGGCTCTGGAAACACCATATATTTT
V gene: TRBV19; clone size: -; D gene: -; J gene: TRBJ2-6; CDR3 protein: CASLRSSGANVLTF; CDR3 DNA: TGTGCCAGCCTTAGATCTTCTGGGGCCAACGTCCTGACTTTC
V gene: TRBV28; clone size: -; D gene: TRBD1; J gene: TRBJ2-7; CDR3 protein: CASSSGTGGGYEQYF; CDR3 DNA: TGTGCCAGCAGTTCCGGGACAGGGGGAGGCTACGAGCAGTACTTC
V gene: TRBV2; clone size: -; D gene: -; J gene: TRBJ2-5; CDR3 protein: CASSESLAQYF; CDR3 DNA: TGTGCCAGCAGTGAATCCCTAGCCCAGTACTTC
V gene: TRBV6-6; clone size: -; D gene: TRBD2; J gene: TRBJ2-1; CDR3 protein: CASSHAGGASYNEQFF; CDR3 DNA: TGTGCCAGCAGTCACGCCGGGGGGGCCTCCTACAATGAGCAGTTCTTC
V gene: TRBV28; clone size: -; D gene: -; J gene: TRBJ2-1; CDR3 protein: CASSLGQGGGGEQFF; CDR3 DNA: TGTGCCAGCAGTTTAGGACAAGGAGGGGGGGGTGAGCAGTTCTTC
V gene: TRBV5-1; clone size: -; D gene: -; J gene: TRBJ1-2; CDR3 protein: CASSSGQTNYGYTF; CDR3 DNA: TGCGCCAGCAGCTCCGGACAGACTAACTATGGCTACACCTTC
V gene: TRBV6-2/TRBV6-3; clone size: few; D gene: TRBD2; J gene: TRBJ2-7; CDR3 protein: CASSYPGTSVIGQYF; CDR3 DNA: TGTGCCAGCAGTTACCCCGGGACTAGCGTAATCGGGCAGTACTTC
V gene: TRBV29-1; clone size: -; D gene: -; J gene: TRBJ1-4; CDR3 protein: CSGMSGGKLFF; CDR3 DNA: TGCAGCGGGATGTCGGGGGGGAAACTGTTTTTT
V gene: TRBV7-2; clone size: -; D gene: -; J gene: TRBJ2-3; CDR3 protein: CASSLGSRSTDTQYF; CDR3 DNA: TGTGCCAGCAGCTTAGGTAGCAGAAGCACAGATACGCAGTATTTT
V gene: TRBV6-5; clone size: -; D gene: -; J gene: TRBJ1-5; CDR3 protein: CASSGAQPQHF; CDR3 DNA: TGTGCCAGCAGCGGAGCTCAGCCCCAGCATTTT
V gene: TRBV4-2; clone size: few; D gene: TRBD2; J gene: TRBJ2-1; CDR3 protein: CASSQEGLAGRGLDEQFF; CDR3 DNA: TGTGCCAGCAGCCAAGAGGGACTAGCCGGGCGGGGCTTGGATGAGCAGTTCTTC
V gene: TRBV5-1; clone size: -; D gene: TRBD1; J gene: TRBJ1-1; CDR3 protein: CASRAQGANTEAFF; CDR3 DNA: TGCGCCAGCAGGGCACAGGGGGCAAACACTGAAGCTTTCTTT
V gene: TRBV5-5; clone size: -; D gene: -; J gene: TRBJ1-6; CDR3 protein: CASNSGGSNSPLHF; CDR3 DNA: TGTGCCAGCAATTCGGGGGGAAGTAATTCACCCCTCCACTTT
V gene: TRBV7-3; clone size: -; D gene: TRBD1; J gene: TRBJ2-5; CDR3 protein: CASSRGQGETQYF; CDR3 DNA: TGTGCCAGCAGCCGCGGACAGGGAGAGACCCAGTACTTC
V gene: TRBV7-9; clone size: -; D gene: -; J gene: TRBJ1-2; CDR3 protein: CASSPGAAANYGYTF; CDR3 DNA: TGTGCCAGCAGCCCCGGTGCGGCAGCCAACTATGGCTACACCTTC
V gene: TRBV5-5; clone size: -; D gene: TRBD1; J gene: TRBJ1-5; CDR3 protein: CASSTDRGVQPQHF; CDR3 DNA: TGTGCCAGCAGCACGGACAGGGGGGTTCAGCCCCAGCATTTT
V gene: TRBV15; clone size: -; D gene: -; J gene: TRBJ1-2; CDR3 protein: CATSRAREGTYGYTF; CDR3 DNA: TGTGCCACCAGCAGAGCAAGGGAGGGAACCTATGGCTACACCTTC
V gene: TRBV5-5; clone size: -; D gene: TRBD1; J gene: TRBJ2-7; CDR3 protein: CASSPSDRGAYEQYF; CDR3 DNA: TGTGCCAGCAGCCCGTCCGACAGGGGCGCCTACGAGCAGTACTTC
V gene: TRBV4-2; clone size: -; D gene: TRBD1; J gene: TRBJ1-2; CDR3 protein: CASRLGTGGSGYTF; CDR3 DNA: TGTGCCAGCAGGCTAGGGACAGGGGGAAGTGGCTACACCTTC
V gene: TRBV7-9; clone size: -; D gene: -; J gene: TRBJ1-2; CDR3 protein: CASSLAGGYGYTF; CDR3 DNA: TGTGCCAGCAGCTTAGCCGGGGGATATGGCTACACCTTC
V gene: TRBV15; clone size: -; D gene: TRBD2; J gene: TRBJ2-1; CDR3 protein: CATSRDLGLAGGGNEQFF; CDR3 DNA: TGTGCCACCAGCAGAGATCTAGGACTAGCGGGAGGGGGCAATGAGCAGTTCTTC
V gene: TRBV4-2; clone size: -; D gene: TRBD2; J gene: TRBJ2-7; CDR3 protein: CASSPGTSVAYEQYF; CDR3 DNA: TGTGCCAGCAGCCCCGGGACTAGCGTTGCCTACGAGCAGTACTTC
V gene: TRBV5-1; clone size: -; D gene: TRBD2; J gene: TRBJ2-5; CDR3 protein: CASSWAGLAEYGETQYF; CDR3 DNA: TGCGCCAGCAGCTGGGCGGGACTAGCGGAGTACGGGGAGACCCAGTACTTC
V gene: TRBV5-1; clone size: few; D gene: TRBD2; J gene: TRBJ2-1; CDR3 protein: CASSFTSGRYNEQFF; CDR3 DNA: TGCGCCAGCAGCTTCACTAGCGGGAGGTACAATGAGCAGTTCTTC
V gene: TRBV19; clone size: -; D gene: TRBD1; J gene: TRBJ2-1; CDR3 protein: CASSKTGSYNEQFF; CDR3 DNA: TGTGCCAGTAGTAAGACAGGGTCCTACAATGAGCAGTTCTTC
V gene: TRBV4-2; clone size: -; D gene: -; J gene: TRBJ2-4; CDR3 protein: CASSQDAGVNIQYF; CDR3 DNA: TGTGCCAGCAGCCAAGATGCAGGGGTAAACATTCAGTACTTC
V gene: TRBV19; clone size: once; D gene: -; J gene: TRBJ1-1; CDR3 protein: CASIAGMNTEAFF; CDR3 DNA: TGTGCCAGTATTGCGGGTATGAACACTGAAGCTTTCTTT
V gene: TRBV5-6; clone size: -; D gene: TRBD1; J gene: TRBJ2-7; CDR3 protein: CASSLGLGTGAYEQYF; CDR3 DNA: TGTGCCAGCAGCTTGGGGTTAGGGACAGGGGCCTACGAGCAGTACTTC
V gene: TRBV30; clone size: -; D gene: -; J gene: TRBJ1-2; CDR3 protein: CAWSPPPGERGYGYTF; CDR3 DNA: TGTGCCTGGAGTCCCCCGCCCGGGGAGCGCGGCTATGGCTACACCTTC
V gene: TRBV12-3/TRBV12-4; clone size: -; D gene: TRBD1; J gene: TRBJ1-1; CDR3 protein: CASSTGDTEAFF; CDR3 DNA: TGTGCCAGCAGTACAGGGGACACTGAAGCTTTCTTT
V gene: TRBV11-3; clone size: -; D gene: TRBD1; J gene: TRBJ2-7; CDR3 protein: CASSPTPQGAYEQYF; CDR3 DNA: TGTGCCAGCAGCCCTACCCCGCAGGGGGCTTACGAGCAGTACTTC
V gene: TRBV9; clone size: -; D gene: -; J gene: TRBJ1-4; CDR3 protein: CASSARTDNEKLFF; CDR3 DNA: TGTGCCAGCAGCGCACGGACAGACAATGAAAAACTGTTTTTT
V gene: TRBV5-5; clone size: -; D gene: TRBD1; J gene: TRBJ1-1; CDR3 protein: CASSLEDGGQGHEAFF; CDR3 DNA: TGTGCCAGCAGCTTGGAGGATGGGGGACAGGGCCATGAAGCTTTCTTT
V gene: TRBV2; clone size: few; D gene: -; J gene: TRBJ2-6; CDR3 protein: CASRAGPRGSGANVLTF; CDR3 DNA: TGTGCCAGCAGGGCGGGGCCCCGGGGCTCTGGGGCCAACGTCCTGACTTTC
V gene: TRBV6-2/TRBV6-3; clone size: -; D gene: TRBD2; J gene: TRBJ2-5; CDR3 protein: CASSYLRTSTETQYF; CDR3 DNA: TGTGCCAGCAGTTACCTTAGGACTAGCACGGAGACCCAGTACTTC
V gene: TRBV7-2; clone size: -; D gene: TRBD2; J gene: TRBJ2-1; CDR3 protein: CASSQTSGSYNEQFF; CDR3 DNA: TGTGCCAGCAGCCAGACTAGCGGGAGCTACAATGAGCAGTTCTTC